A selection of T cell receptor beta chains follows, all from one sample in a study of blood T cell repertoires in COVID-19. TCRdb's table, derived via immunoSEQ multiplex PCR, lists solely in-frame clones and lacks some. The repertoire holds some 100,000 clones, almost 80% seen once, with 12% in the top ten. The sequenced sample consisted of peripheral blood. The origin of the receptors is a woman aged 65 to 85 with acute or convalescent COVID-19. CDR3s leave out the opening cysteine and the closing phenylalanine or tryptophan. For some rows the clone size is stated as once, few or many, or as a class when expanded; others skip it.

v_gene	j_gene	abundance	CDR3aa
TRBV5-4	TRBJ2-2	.	ASTPDRVGTGELF
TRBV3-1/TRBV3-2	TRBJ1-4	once	ASSQAFEKLF
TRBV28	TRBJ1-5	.	ASSLSTGFHQPQH
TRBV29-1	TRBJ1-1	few	SVVRGGAEAF
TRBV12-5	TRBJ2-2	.	ASDGSGAYTGELF
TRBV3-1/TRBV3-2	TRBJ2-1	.	ASSQVIEQF
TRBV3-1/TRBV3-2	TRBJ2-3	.	ASSPSSGGDTQY
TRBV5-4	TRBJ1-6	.	ASSLNLAGGGSPLH
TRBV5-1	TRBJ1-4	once	ASSLGTGSSNEKLF
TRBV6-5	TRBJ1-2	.	ASSSGLLANYGYT
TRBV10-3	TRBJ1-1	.	AISEVLNTEAF
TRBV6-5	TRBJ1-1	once	ASSREMNTEAF
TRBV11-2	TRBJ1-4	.	ASSFQNEKLF
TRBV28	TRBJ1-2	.	ASSPQGTSYGYT
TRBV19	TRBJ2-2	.	ATKRGGRGELF
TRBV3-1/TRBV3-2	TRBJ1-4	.	ASSQYGATNEKLF
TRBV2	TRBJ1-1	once	ASRGSQGATEAF
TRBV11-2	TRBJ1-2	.	ASSLVAVRGYT
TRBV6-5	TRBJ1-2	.	ASSQDIGYGYT
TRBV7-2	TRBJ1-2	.	ASSFGQGASYGYT
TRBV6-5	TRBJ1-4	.	ASSFRQSTNEKLF
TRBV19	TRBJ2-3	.	ASSIGAGGTDTQY
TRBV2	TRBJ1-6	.	ASSAVGGRNSPLH
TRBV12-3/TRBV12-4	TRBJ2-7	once	ASSHYPAEQY
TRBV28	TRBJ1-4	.	AGAIRQGMYEKLF
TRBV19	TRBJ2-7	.	ASSLTGTGGGLYYEQY
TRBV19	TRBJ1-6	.	ASSILHEENSPLH
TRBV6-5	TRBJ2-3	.	ASSRSGGRTDTQY
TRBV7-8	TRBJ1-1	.	ASSLVDSKNTEAF
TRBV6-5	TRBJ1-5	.	ASSPQGSNQPQH
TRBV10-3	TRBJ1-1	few	AISDRQYSEAF
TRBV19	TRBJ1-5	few	ASKETQDQPQH
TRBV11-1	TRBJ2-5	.	ASSVDQETQY
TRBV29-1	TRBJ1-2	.	SADRAGYGYT
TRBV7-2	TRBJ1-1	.	ASSLAWGGEAF
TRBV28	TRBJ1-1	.	ASSLLPGTEAF
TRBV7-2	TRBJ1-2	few	ASTQGQGTSGYT
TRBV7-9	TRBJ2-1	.	ASSLVLRQNNEQF
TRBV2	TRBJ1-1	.	ASSEEANTEAF
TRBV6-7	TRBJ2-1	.	ASSYRRTGNNEQF
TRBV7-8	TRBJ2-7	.	ASSPSGGASYEQY
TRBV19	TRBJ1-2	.	ASVGGDVPSDYT
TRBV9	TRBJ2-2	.	ASSVEGTGRTGELF
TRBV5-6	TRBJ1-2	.	ASSYNRAWYGYT
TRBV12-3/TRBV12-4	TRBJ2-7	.	ASSLSTSYEQY
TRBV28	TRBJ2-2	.	ASSSTGTTNTGELF
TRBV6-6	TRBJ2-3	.	ASSYGTETDTQY
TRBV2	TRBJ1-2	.	ASSEGRQGSRFT
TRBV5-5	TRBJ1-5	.	ASSSDWFSNQPQH
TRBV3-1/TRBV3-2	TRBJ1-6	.	ASSRLQGSYNSPLH